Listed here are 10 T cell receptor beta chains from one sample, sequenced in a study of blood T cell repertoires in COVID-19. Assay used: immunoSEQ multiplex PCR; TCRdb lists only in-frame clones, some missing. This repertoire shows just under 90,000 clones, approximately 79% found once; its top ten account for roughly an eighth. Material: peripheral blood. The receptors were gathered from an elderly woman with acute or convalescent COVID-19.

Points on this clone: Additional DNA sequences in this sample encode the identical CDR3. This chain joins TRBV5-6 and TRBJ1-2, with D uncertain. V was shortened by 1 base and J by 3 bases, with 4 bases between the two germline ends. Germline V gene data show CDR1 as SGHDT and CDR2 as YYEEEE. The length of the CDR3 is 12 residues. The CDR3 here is CASSLTDYGYTF. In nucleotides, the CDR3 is TGTGCCAGCAGCTTGACAGACTATGGCTACACCTTC.

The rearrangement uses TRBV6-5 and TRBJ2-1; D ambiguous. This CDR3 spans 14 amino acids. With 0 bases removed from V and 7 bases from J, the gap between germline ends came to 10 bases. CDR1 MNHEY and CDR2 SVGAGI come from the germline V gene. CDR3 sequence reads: CASSYSRMSNEQFF. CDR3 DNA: TGTGCCAGCAGTTACTCGAGGATGTCTAATGAGCAGTTCTTC.

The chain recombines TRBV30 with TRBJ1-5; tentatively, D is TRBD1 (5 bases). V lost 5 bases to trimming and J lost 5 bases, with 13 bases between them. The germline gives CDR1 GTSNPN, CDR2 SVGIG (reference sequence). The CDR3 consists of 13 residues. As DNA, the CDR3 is TGTGCCTGGGTGGGGGGTAGGGATCAGCCCCAGCATTTT. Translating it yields CAWVGGRDQPQHF.

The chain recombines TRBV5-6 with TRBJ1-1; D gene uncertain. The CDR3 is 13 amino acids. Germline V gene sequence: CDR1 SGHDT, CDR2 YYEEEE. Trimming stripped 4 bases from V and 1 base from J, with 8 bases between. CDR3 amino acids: CASSRVANTEAFF. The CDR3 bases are TGTGCCAGCAGCCGGGTCGCGAACACTGAAGCTTTCTTT.

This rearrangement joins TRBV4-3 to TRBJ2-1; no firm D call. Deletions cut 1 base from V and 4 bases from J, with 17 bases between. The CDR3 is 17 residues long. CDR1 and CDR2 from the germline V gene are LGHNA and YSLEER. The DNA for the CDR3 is TGCGCCAGCAGCCAAGTTTCGGTTTGGAGAGATTACAATGAGCAGTTCTTC. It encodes CASSQVSVWRDYNEQFF.

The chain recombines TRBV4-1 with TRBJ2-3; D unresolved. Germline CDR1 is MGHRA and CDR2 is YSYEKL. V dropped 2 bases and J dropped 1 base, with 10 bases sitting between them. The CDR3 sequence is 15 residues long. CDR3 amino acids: CASSQLYAGTDTQYF. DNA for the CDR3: TGCGCCAGCAGCCAATTGTATGCGGGCACAGATACGCAGTATTTT.

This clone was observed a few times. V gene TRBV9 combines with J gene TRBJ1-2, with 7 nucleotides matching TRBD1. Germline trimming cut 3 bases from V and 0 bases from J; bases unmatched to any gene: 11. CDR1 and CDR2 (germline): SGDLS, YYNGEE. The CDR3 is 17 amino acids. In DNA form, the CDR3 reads TGTGCCAGCAGCGCCTTCGGACAGGCGAAAGCTAACTATGGCTACACCTTC. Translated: CASSAFGQAKANYGYTF. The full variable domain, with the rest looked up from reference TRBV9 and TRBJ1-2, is DSGVTQTPKHLITATGQRVTLRCSPRSGDLSVYWYQQSLDQGLQFLIQYYNGEERAKGNILERFSAQQFPDLHSELNLSSLELGDSALYFCASSAFGQAKANYGYTFGSGTRLTVV.

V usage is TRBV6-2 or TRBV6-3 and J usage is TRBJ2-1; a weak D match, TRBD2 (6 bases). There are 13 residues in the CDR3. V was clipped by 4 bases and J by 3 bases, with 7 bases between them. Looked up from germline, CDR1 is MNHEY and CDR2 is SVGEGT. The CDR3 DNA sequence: TGTGCCAGCAGTTCGGGAGTCTACAATGAGCAGTTCTTC. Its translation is CASSSGVYNEQFF.

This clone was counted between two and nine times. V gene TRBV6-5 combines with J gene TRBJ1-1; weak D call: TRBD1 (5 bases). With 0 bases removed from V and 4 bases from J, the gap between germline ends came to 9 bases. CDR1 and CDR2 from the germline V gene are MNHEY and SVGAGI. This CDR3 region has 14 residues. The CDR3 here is CASSYSGHGTEAFF. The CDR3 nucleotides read TGTGCCAGCAGTTACTCCGGACACGGCACTGAAGCTTTCTTT.

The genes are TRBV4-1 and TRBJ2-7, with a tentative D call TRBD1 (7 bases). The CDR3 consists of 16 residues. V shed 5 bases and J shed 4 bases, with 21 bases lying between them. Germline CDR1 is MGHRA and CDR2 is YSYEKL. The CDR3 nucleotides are TGCGCCAGCAGCGGCAATTCCCGCGGGACAGCATACGAGCAGTACTTC. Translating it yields CASSGNSRGTAYEQYF.